The rows below give T cell receptor beta chains drawn from one sample of a study of OX40 agonist ivuxolimab in advanced cancers. Here immunoSEQ multiplex PCR was the method, and the copy in TCRdb shows in-frame clones only, minus some. The repertoire holds approximately 73,000 clones, with 75% to 90% as singletons. The sample consisted of CD4+ or CD8+ T cells sorted from blood, taken in a trial of the OX40 agonist ivuxolimab. Receptors originate from an adult with an advanced solid tumor such as melanoma, head and neck, liver or kidney cancer. Both conserved end residues are part of each CDR3. The order of the fields is V gene, J gene, D gene, clone size, CDR3 protein, CDR3 DNA. A D gene is named only where the DNA matches it firmly. Clone size is stated in some rows and not others, as once, few, many or a class when expanded.

>TRBV19|TRBJ2-3|NA|NA
CASSPQYDTDTQYF
TGTGCCAGTAGTCCTCAGTACGACACAGATACGCAGTATTTT
>TRBV6-5|TRBJ1-2|TRBD1|NA
CASSNRGNGRDGYTF
TGTGCCAGCAGTAACAGGGGAAATGGAAGAGATGGCTACACCTTC
>TRBV5-5|TRBJ1-2|NA|NA
CASSPPGRGGYGYTF
TGTGCCAGCAGCCCACCCGGCAGGGGAGGCTATGGCTACACCTTC
>TRBV2|TRBJ1-3|TRBD1|NA
CASRSTGGGNTIYF
TGTGCCAGCAGATCGACAGGGGGCGGAAACACCATATATTTT
>TRBV25-1|TRBJ2-2|NA|NA
CASSGTGSGGELFF
TGTGCCAGCAGTGGCACAGGTTCGGGCGGGGAGCTGTTTTTT
>TRBV28|TRBJ2-7|NA|few
CASSLSLSSYEQYF
TGTGCCAGCAGTTTGTCGCTTAGCTCCTACGAGCAGTACTTC
>TRBV9|TRBJ1-3|NA|NA
CASSGAPLAGNTIYF
TGTGCCAGCAGCGGAGCCCCCTTGGCAGGAAACACCATATATTTT
>TRBV2|TRBJ2-1|NA|NA
CASRPAWANEQFF
TGTGCCAGCAGACCCGCCTGGGCCAATGAGCAGTTCTTC
>TRBV5-1|TRBJ2-1|NA|NA
CASSLGSDNEQFF
TGCGCCAGCAGCTTGGGCTCTGACAATGAGCAGTTCTTC
>TRBV6-6|TRBJ1-5|NA|NA
CASSYKGFGQPQHF
TGTGCCAGCAGTTATAAGGGATTCGGCCAGCCCCAGCATTTT
>TRBV6-4|TRBJ2-2|TRBD1|NA
CATRQGKDTGELFF
TGTGCCACTCGACAGGGTAAGGACACCGGGGAGCTGTTTTTT
>TRBV30|TRBJ2-1|TRBD2|NA
CACLPGTSGGVSYNEQFF
TGTGCCTGTCTACCCGGGACTAGCGGGGGAGTCTCCTACAATGAGCAGTTCTTC
>TRBV30|TRBJ1-5|NA|NA
CAWSVGPQGQPQHF
TGTGCCTGGAGTGTGGGGCCACAAGGGCAGCCCCAGCATTTT
>TRBV7-9|TRBJ1-2|NA|NA
CASSLGQTYGYTF
TGTGCCAGCAGCTTAGGGCAGACCTATGGCTACACCTTC
>TRBV7-2|TRBJ1-2|NA|NA
CASSLDLQGGGYTF
TGTGCCAGCAGCTTAGATCTACAGGGAGGGGGCTACACCTTC
>TRBV7-2|TRBJ1-6|NA|NA
CASSYLQAPLHF
TGTGCCAGCAGCTATCTCCAGGCCCCCCTCCACTTT
>TRBV6-1|TRBJ2-2|NA|NA
CASAGTFNTGELFF
TGTGCCAGCGCCGGGACTTTTAACACCGGGGAGCTGTTTTTT
>TRBV9|TRBJ1-1|TRBD1|NA
CASSRDRELGNTEAFF
TGTGCCAGCAGCAGGGACAGGGAGCTCGGGAACACTGAAGCTTTCTTT
>TRBV5-6|TRBJ1-6|NA|NA
CASSPGKNSPLHF
TGTGCCAGCAGCCCAGGAAAGAATTCACCCCTCCACTTT
>TRBV4-1|TRBJ2-7|NA|NA
CASSHSSDYEQYF
TGCGCCAGCAGCCATTCGAGCGACTACGAGCAGTACTTC
>TRBV19|TRBJ1-1|NA|NA
CASSNGGGTEAFF
TGTGCCAGTAGTAATGGGGGAGGCACTGAAGCTTTCTTT
>TRBV30|TRBJ2-5|NA|NA
CAWSSAGGTQYF
TGTGCCTGGAGTTCGGCTGGCGGGACCCAGTACTTC
>TRBV28|TRBJ1-4|TRBD1|NA
CASSYRGSGEKLFF
TGTGCCAGCAGTTACAGGGGAAGCGGTGAAAAACTGTTTTTT
>TRBV4-2|TRBJ2-5|TRBD2|NA
CASSPTGLGGESETQYF
TGTGCCAGCAGCCCCACAGGTTTGGGAGGGGAATCGGAGACCCAGTACTTC
>TRBV4-1|TRBJ2-1|NA|NA
CASSQVVEQFF
TGCGCCAGCAGCCAAGTTGTTGAGCAGTTCTTC
>TRBV30|TRBJ1-2|NA|NA
CAWRVSGQNYGYTF
TGTGCCTGGAGAGTCTCTGGACAGAACTATGGCTACACCTTC
>TRBV5-6|TRBJ1-1|NA|NA
CASSLEGRRMNTEAFF
TGTGCCAGCAGCTTGGAGGGACGGCGAATGAACACTGAAGCTTTCTTT
>TRBV28|TRBJ1-1|NA|NA
CASPPIRAMNTEAFF
TGTGCCAGCCCGCCAATCAGGGCGATGAACACTGAAGCTTTCTTT
>TRBV5-1|TRBJ2-5|TRBD1|NA
CASSSPGTGLETQYF
TGCGCCAGCAGCTCCCCCGGGACAGGGTTGGAGACCCAGTACTTC
>TRBV29-1|TRBJ2-3|NA|NA
CSPRKSTDTQYF
TGCAGCCCCCGGAAGAGCACAGATACGCAGTATTTT
>TRBV7-9|TRBJ1-2|TRBD1|NA
CASSSPTGVGYGYTF
TGTGCCAGCAGCTCGCCGACAGGGGTGGGCTATGGCTACACCTTC
>TRBV28|TRBJ1-1|TRBD1|NA
CASTAGDRDGEAFF
TGTGCCAGCACCGCTGGCGACAGGGATGGTGAAGCTTTCTTT
>TRBV15|TRBJ2-2|TRBD1|NA
CATSRGTGGLMFF
TGTGCCACCAGCAGGGGAACAGGGGGATTGATGTTTTTT
>TRBV5-6|TRBJ2-2|NA|NA
CASSGGLAWRTGELFF
TGTGCCAGCAGCGGTGGGCTAGCATGGCGTACCGGGGAGCTGTTTTTT
>TRBV6-5|TRBJ1-2|TRBD1|NA
CASSRGGDGYTF
TGTGCCAGCAGCAGGGGGGGAGATGGCTACACCTTC
>TRBV6-5|TRBJ1-6|NA|NA
CASSPTEPYNSPLHF
TGTGCCAGCAGTCCGACCGAGCCATATAATTCACCCCTCCACTTT
>TRBV7-3|TRBJ1-1|TRBD1|NA
CASSLRDRGQAEAFF
TGTGCCAGCAGCTTAAGGGACAGGGGGCAGGCTGAAGCTTTCTTT
>TRBV18|TRBJ2-3|NA|NA
CASSPPGADTQYF
TGTGCCAGCTCACCGCCGGGGGCAGATACGCAGTATTTT
>TRBV5-1|TRBJ2-5|TRBD2|NA
CASSWGTSGGQETQYF
TGCGCCAGCAGCTGGGGGACTAGCGGGGGCCAAGAGACCCAGTACTTC